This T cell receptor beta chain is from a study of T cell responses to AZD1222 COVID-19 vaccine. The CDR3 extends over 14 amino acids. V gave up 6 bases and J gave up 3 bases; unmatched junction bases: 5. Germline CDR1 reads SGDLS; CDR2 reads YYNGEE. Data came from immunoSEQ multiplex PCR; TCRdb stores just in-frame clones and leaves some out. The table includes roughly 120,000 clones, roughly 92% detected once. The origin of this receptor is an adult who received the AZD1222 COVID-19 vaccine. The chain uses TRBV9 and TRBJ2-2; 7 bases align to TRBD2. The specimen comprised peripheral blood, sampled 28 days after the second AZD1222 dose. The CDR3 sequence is CASTRSGDTGELFF. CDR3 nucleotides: TGTGCCAGCACCAGAAGCGGGGACACCGGGGAGCTGTTTTTT.